This TCR beta chain was captured by sequencing in a study of cytomegalovirus exposure and HLA in healthy donors. Study in general: It was reported in a later analysis that the 90 to 150 validation repertoires used the same platform as the 666 first-cohort repertoires.

Clones were sequenced by immunoSEQ multiplex PCR, and TCRdb holds only the in-frame ones, with some missing. The table has about 160,000 clones, approximately 96% seen once. Whole-study results and caveats: It was 150 or so TCR beta chains that were listed as cytomegalovirus-associated. The classifier, whose performance was assessed in both the original and validation cohorts, reportedly diagnosed cytomegalovirus status with high specificity and sensitivity. Rarity marked most TCR sequences, yet some public TCRs occurred in many donors.

Concerning this clone itself: Its target is not known.

The CDR3 is 14 residues long. The germline gives CDR1 SGHTS, CDR2 YDEGEE. V lost 1 base to trimming and J lost 1 base, with 9 bases between them. The chain combines TRBV5-8 with TRBJ2-7; D possibly corresponds to TRBD1 (6 bases). The sequenced material came from PBMCs. The clonotype was recovered from a woman under 30 in good health and CMV-seronegative. The chain's CDR3 is CASSLRTVSYEQYF. The CDR3 coding sequence is TGTGCCAGCAGCTTGAGGACAGTATCCTACGAGCAGTACTTC.